This T cell receptor (beta chain) was documented in a study of blood T cell repertoires in COVID-19. Whole-study context: Acute and convalescent COVID-19 specimens originated in the United States, Italy and Spain. Sources were T cells, B-cell-depleted T cells, or PBMCs; the material itself was cDNA or gDNA.

The protocol was immunoSEQ multiplex PCR, while the TCRdb copy is restricted to in-frame clones and leaves out a portion. The sample shows some 140,000 clones, roughly 80% of them seen only once. CDR3 size: 16 residues. Germline values: CDR1 SGHTA, CDR2 FQGTGA. V lost 5 bases to trimming and J lost 3 bases; unmatched junction nucleotides: 12. The V call is TRBV7-3, the J call TRBJ1-2, with 7 positions matching TRBD1. The source is a man older than 75 with acute or convalescent COVID-19. Sequencing was performed on peripheral blood. As DNA, the CDR3 is TGTGCCAGCAGCAAAGTAGATAGGGGGCGGTACTATGGCTACACCTTC. Protein: CASSKVDRGRYYGYTF.